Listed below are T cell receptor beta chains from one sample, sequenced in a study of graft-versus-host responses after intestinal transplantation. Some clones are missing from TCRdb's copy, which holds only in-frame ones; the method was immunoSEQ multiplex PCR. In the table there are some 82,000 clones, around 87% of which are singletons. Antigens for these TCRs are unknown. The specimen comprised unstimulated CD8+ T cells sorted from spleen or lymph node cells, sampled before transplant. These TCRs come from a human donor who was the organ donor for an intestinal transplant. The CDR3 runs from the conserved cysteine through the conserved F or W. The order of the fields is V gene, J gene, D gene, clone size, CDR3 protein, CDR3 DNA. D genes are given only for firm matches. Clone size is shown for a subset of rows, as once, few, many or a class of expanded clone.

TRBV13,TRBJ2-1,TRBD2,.,CASSPGLAGGAQFF,TGTGCCAGCAGCCCGGGACTAGCGGGGGGTGCGCAGTTCTTC
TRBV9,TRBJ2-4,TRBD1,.,CASSVRPGQGNIQYF,TGTGCCAGCAGCGTAAGACCGGGACAGGGGAACATTCAGTACTTC
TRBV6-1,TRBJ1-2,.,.,CASSESYGSYGYTF,TGTGCCAGCAGTGAATCTTACGGCTCCTATGGCTACACCTTC
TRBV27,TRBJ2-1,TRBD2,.,CASSLTSRGEQFF,TGTGCCAGCAGCCTGACTAGCCGCGGTGAGCAGTTCTTC
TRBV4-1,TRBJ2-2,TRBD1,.,CASSLAGQVQTGELFF,TGCGCCAGCAGCCTAGCCGGACAGGTCCAGACCGGGGAGCTGTTTTTT
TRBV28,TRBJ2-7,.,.,CASTAQLNYEQYF,TGTGCCAGCACGGCGCAGCTTAACTACGAGCAGTACTTC
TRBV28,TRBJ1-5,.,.,CASSPTGLGQPQHF,TGTGCCAGCAGCCCAACAGGGTTAGGACAGCCCCAGCATTTT
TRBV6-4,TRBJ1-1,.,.,CASSAQSNTEAFF,TGTGCCAGCAGCGCGCAATCGAACACTGAAGCTTTCTTT
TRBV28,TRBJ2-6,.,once,CASSLIVSGANVLTF,TGTGCCAGCAGTTTAATCGTGTCTGGGGCCAACGTCCTGACTTTC
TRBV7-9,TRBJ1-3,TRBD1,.,CASSSTDRVGNTIYF,TGTGCCAGCAGCTCGACCGACAGGGTTGGAAACACCATATATTTT
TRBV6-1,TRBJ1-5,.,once,CASSEEGRNQPQHF,TGTGCCAGCAGTGAAGAGGGGAGGAATCAGCCCCAGCATTTT
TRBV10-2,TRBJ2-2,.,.,CASRGSTESDGGELFF,TGCGCCAGTCGGGGGTCGACAGAGAGCGATGGCGGGGAGCTGTTTTTT
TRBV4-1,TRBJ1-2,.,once,CASSQGESIGYGYTF,TGCGCCAGCAGCCAAGGGGAGAGTATTGGATATGGCTACACCTTC
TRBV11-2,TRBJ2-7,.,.,CASSLVGASYEQYF,TGTGCCAGCAGCTTAGTAGGGGCCTCCTACGAGCAGTACTTC
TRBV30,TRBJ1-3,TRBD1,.,CAGTEGNTIYF,TGTGCCGGGACAGAGGGAAACACCATATATTTT
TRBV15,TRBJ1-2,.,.,CATSRDRGPRGYTF,TGTGCCACCAGCAGAGATCGGGGACCTAGGGGCTACACCTTC
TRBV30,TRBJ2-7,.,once,CAWSRAAPPLYF,TGTGCCTGGAGTAGGGCCGCGCCTCCTCTTTACTTC
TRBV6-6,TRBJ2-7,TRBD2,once,CASSLAGGIDEQYF,TGTGCCAGCAGCCTAGCGGGGGGGATCGACGAGCAGTACTTC
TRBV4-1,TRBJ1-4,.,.,CASSPWRGDEKLFF,TGCGCCAGCAGCCCGTGGAGAGGGGATGAAAAACTGTTTTTT